This TCR beta chain appears in the sequencing data of a study of beta chain features in type 1 diabetes. Findings and caveats of the study: In all four CD4+ subsets, TCRB CDR3 length was significantly, moderately reduced in type 1 diabetes.

With regard to this clone: The target antigen is unknown.

Investigators reverse transcribed all isolated RNA, so they sequenced expressed TCRB transcripts. The assay was immunoSEQ multiplex PCR, and TCRdb's table has in-frame clones only and misses some. The table includes about 700,000 clones, 13% detected once. Germline V gene lookup returns CDR1 SGHVS and CDR2 FQNEAQ. This CDR3 is 15 amino acids long. The V and J ends lost 1 base and 6 bases, in that order; junction bases with no gene match: 7. The TCR comes from a young man with type 1 diabetes. The material sequenced was naive CD4+ T cells from blood. V and J are TRBV7-8 and TRBJ1-1, with TRBD1 matching 8 bases. The DNA for the CDR3 is TGTGCCAGCAGCTTAGGTGCAGGGGGCGTCTCTGAAGCTTTCTTT. The encoded protein is CASSLGAGGVSEAFF.